What follows describes a single T cell receptor (beta chain). Its specificity is not known. The data derive from a study of OX40 agonist ivuxolimab in advanced cancers. Study results and caveats: At 0.1 to 3.0 mg/kg, CD4+ and CD8+ blood T cells expanded clonally by week 6.

Produced via immunoSEQ multiplex PCR; TCRdb's table is partial and in-frame only. Of tens of thousands of clones listed, roughly 91% are singletons. On cycle 4 day 1 and cycle 7 day 1, as well as at baseline, blood was sampled. Germline V gene lookup returns CDR1 LNHDA and CDR2 SQIVND (reference sequence). The ends lost 5 bases at V and 2 bases at J; junction bases unmatched: 5. The CDR3 spans 15 residues. V gene TRBV19 combines with J gene TRBJ1-5; the match to TRBD1 covers 8 bases. Sequenced here: CD4+ or CD8+ T cells sorted from blood, sampled in a trial of the OX40 agonist ivuxolimab. The source of this sequence is an adult with an advanced solid tumor such as melanoma, head and neck, liver or kidney cancer. The CDR3 sequence: CASSYRGGGNQPQHF. The CDR3 DNA reads as TGTGCCAGTAGTTACAGGGGGGGAGGCAATCAGCCCCAGCATTTT.